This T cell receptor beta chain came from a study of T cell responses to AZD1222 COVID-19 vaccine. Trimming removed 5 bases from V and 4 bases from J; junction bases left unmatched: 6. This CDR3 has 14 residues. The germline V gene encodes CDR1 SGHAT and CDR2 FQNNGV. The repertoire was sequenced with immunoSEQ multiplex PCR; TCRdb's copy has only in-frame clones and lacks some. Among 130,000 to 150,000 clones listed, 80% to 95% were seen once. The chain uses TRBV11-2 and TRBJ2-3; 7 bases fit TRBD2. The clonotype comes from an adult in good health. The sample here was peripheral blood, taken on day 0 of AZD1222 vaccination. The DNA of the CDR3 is TGTGCCAGCAGCCGCGGACTAGTGGCAGATACGCAGTATTTT. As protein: CASSRGLVADTQYF.